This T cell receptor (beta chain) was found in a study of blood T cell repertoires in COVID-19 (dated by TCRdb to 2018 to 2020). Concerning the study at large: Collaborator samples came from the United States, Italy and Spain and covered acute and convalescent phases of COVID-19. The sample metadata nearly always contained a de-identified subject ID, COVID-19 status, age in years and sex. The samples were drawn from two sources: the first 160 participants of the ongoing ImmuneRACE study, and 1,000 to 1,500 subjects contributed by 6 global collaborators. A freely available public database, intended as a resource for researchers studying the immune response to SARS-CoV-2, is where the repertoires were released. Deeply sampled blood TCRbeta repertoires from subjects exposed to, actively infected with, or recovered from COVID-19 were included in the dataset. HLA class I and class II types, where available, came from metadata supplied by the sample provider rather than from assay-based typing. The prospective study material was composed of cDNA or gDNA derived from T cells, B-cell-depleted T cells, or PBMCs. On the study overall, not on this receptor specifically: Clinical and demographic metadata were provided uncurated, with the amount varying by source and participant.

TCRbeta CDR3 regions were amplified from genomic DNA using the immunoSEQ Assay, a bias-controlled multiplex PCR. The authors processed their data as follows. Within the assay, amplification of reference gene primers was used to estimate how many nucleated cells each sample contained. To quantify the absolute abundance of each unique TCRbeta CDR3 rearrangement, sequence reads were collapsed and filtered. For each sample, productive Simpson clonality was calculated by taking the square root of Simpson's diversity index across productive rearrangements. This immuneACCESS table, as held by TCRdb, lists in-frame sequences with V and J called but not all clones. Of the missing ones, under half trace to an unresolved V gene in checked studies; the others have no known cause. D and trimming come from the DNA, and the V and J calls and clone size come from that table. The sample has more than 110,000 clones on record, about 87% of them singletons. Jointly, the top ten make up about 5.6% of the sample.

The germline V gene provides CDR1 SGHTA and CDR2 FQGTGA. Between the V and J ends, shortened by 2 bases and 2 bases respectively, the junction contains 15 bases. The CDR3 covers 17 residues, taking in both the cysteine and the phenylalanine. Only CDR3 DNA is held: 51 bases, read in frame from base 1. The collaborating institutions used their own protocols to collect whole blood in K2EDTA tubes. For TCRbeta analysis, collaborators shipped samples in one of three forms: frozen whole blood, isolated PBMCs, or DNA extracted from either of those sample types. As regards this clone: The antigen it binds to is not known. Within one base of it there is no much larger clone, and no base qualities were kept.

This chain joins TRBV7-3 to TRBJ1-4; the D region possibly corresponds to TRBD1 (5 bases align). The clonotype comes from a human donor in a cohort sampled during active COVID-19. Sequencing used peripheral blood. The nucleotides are TGTGCCAGCAGCTTAGGGCCAAGGGGAACGACTAATGAAAAACTGTTTTTT. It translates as CASSLGPRGTTNEKLFF.